The 4 T cell receptor beta chains presented below share a single source sample, sequenced in a study of blood T cell repertoires in COVID-19. Method: immunoSEQ multiplex PCR; TCRdb's copy keeps in-frame clones and lacks some. Of about 80,000 clones listed, approximately 88% are singletons. Sequencing was carried out using peripheral blood. All receptors come from a woman aged 80 or older with acute or convalescent COVID-19.

The chain couples TRBV12-2 to TRBJ1-2; the tabulated D call, TRBD1, remains unverified against the DNA. TRBV12-2 is described as a pseudogene. The CDR3 has 19 amino acids. CDR3: CASRLKPRDRDVTRRGYTF. The CDR3 bases are TGTGCAAGTCGCTTGAAACCCCGGGACAGGGATGTCACACGGCGTGGCTACACCTTC.

This clone was picked up one time. The chain has TRBV7-2 and TRBJ2-5, with D possibly being TRBD2 (7 bases). V was cut by 1 base and J by 1 base, with 13 bases left in between. Germline V gene data show CDR1 as SGHTA and CDR2 as FQGNSA. The CDR3 loop spans 16 amino acids. This chain's CDR3 is CASSLEWAGAQETQYF. DNA for the CDR3: TGTGCCAGCAGCTTAGAATGGGCGGGGGCCCAAGAGACCCAGTACTTC.

On this clone itself: Other DNA sequences from this sample encode an identical CDR3 as well. The gene calls are TRBV5-1 and TRBJ2-1, with 10 positions matching TRBD2. Germline CDR1 and CDR2: SGHRS and YFSETQ. V dropped 0 bases and J dropped 4; count of bases not matched to a gene: 1. The CDR3 sequence is 15 residues long. The chain's CDR3 is CASSLETSGYNEQFF. CDR3 DNA: TGCGCCAGCAGCTTGGAGACTAGCGGGTACAATGAGCAGTTCTTC.

The chain links TRBV6-5 to TRBJ1-1; 11 nucleotides align to TRBD1. J gave up 3 bases and V 4 bases, and 7 bases lay outside the gene matches. Germline-derived CDR1 and CDR2 are MNHEY and SVGAGI. The CDR3 consists of 16 residues. The DNA for the CDR3 is TGTGCCAGCAGTTCCCTTGGGGGACAGGGGGACACTGAAGCTTTCTTT. Translation: CASSSLGGQGDTEAFF.